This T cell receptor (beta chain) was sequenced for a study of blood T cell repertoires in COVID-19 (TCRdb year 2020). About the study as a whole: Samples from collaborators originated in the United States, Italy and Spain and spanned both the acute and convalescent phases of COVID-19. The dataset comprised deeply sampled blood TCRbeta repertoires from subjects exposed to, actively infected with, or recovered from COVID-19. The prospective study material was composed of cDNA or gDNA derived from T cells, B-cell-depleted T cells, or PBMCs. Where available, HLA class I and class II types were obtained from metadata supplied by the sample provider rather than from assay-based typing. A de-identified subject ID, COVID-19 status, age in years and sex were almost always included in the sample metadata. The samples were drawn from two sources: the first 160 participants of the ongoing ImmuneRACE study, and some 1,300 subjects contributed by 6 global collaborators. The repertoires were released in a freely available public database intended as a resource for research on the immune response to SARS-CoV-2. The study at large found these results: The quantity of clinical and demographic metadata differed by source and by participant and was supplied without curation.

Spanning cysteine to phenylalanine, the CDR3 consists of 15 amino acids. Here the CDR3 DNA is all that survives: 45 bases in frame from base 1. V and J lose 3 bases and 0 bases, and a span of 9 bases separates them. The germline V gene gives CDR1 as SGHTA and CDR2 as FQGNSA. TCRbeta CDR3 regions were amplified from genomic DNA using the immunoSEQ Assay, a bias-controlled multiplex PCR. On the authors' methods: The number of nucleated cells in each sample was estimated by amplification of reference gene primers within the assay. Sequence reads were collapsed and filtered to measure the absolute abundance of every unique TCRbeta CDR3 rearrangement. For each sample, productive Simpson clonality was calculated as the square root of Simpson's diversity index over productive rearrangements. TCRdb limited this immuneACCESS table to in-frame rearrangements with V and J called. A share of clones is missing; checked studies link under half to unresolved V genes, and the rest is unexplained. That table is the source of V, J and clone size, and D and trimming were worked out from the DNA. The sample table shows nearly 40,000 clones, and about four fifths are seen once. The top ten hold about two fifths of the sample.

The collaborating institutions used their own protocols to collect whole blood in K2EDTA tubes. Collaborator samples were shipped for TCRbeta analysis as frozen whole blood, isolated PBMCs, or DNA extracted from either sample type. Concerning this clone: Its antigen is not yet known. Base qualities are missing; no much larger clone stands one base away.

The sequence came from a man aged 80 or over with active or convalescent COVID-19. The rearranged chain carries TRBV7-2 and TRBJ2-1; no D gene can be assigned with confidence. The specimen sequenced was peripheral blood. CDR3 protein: CASSFSTTSYNEQFF. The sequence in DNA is TGTGCCAGCAGCTTTAGCACCACCTCCTACAATGAGCAGTTCTTC.